This T cell receptor (beta chain) was captured in a study of blood T cells in healthy people across ages. At the level of the study: Researchers report that template switching captured about one barcoded beta molecule per two T cells.

There are a few counts of this clonotype. Its matching antigen is unknown. The length of the CDR3 is 12 residues. V gave up 0 bases and J gave up 6 bases, with 6 bases separating them. The germline V gene encodes CDR1 SGHRS and CDR2 YFSETQ. Study-wide points: Higher diversity, along with more naive CD4+ cells, distinguished long-lived donors from aged donors.

Total RNA, at least 6 micrograms per sample, was extracted from PBMCs. Using a J-beta primer mix together with a sample-barcoded 5' primer, a second PCR was run for roughly 7 to 11 cycles. TCRdb analysed the 5' RACE reads with MiXCR anew, one entry per CDR3 protein. The sample records roughly 680,000 distinct CDR3 sequences, approximately 50% being singletons. The sequence derives from a woman between 55 and 75 years old in good health. The chain is built from TRBV5-1 and TRBJ2-5; unclear D gene. The sequenced material came from blood. The CDR3 nucleotides are TGCGCCAGCAGCTTGGGGGCCCAGACCCAGTACTTC. It codes for CASSLGAQTQYF.